This T cell receptor (beta chain) is drawn from a study of OX40 agonist ivuxolimab in advanced cancers. Background on the study: An agonistic human IgG2 monoclonal antibody against OX40 (CD134) was given. Those enrolled were approximately 83% male, with a mean age of about 66 years and ages from 23 to 79. Study-wide results and limits: CD4+ and CD8+ blood T cells expanded clonally by week 6 at 0.1 to 3.0 mg/kg.

The table came from immunoSEQ multiplex PCR; TCRdb's copy has only in-frame clones and leaves some out. This repertoire shows about 16,000 clones, 85% to 95% found once; its top ten account for roughly 7%. Comments on this clone: What it binds is not known.

Germline lookup yields CDR1 ENHRY and CDR2 SYGVKD. V shed 0 bases and J 7 bases; nucleotides not matched to a gene: 7. CDR3 length: 15 amino acids. The clonotype was recovered from an adult with an advanced solid tumor such as melanoma, head and neck, liver or kidney cancer. The sample in question was CD4+ or CD8+ T cells sorted from blood, obtained in a trial of the OX40 agonist ivuxolimab. The chain couples TRBV10-3 to TRBJ1-2; 8 nucleotides match TRBD1. DNA of the CDR3: TGTGCCATCAGTGAGTCAGGGCAGGGGGCGCTTGGCTACACCTTC. Translated, it gives CAISESGQGALGYTF.